The text below deals with one T cell receptor beta chain. What it binds is unknown. This sample is part of a study of CD8 T cells in Susac syndrome. The CDR3 is 17 residues long. CDR1 MNHEY and CDR2 SMNVEV come from the germline V gene (reference sequence). V was clipped by 5 bases and J by 5 bases, with 22 bases between them. Sequencing of TCR beta was performed on blood CD8+ T cells and on blood CD4+ T cells. TEMRA cells were enriched by FACS, and CD4+ and CD8+ T cells were negatively isolated. Study results and limitations: The authors acknowledged that their TCR sequencing and HLA analysis involved a relatively small number of individuals.

The authors reverse transcribed about 0.5 to 1 ug RNA with random hexamers. Amplification of TCR beta CDR3 spanned 54 Vbeta and 13 Jbeta via immunoSEQ multiplex PCR. Each CDR3 protein is one row after TCRdb ran MiXCR on the immunoSEQ multiplex PCR reads. The sample lists almost 450,000 distinct CDR3 sequences; around 85% were seen once. The source material was CD8+ T cells from PBMCs. The gene calls are TRBV27 and TRBJ2-1; tentative D call: TRBD2 (5 bases). The receptor's source is a human donor with multiple sclerosis. The CDR3, as DNA: TGTGCCAGCAGTGTCGGTTTGAGGACGGAGGCACACAATGAGCAGTTCTTC. This translates into CASSVGLRTEAHNEQFF.